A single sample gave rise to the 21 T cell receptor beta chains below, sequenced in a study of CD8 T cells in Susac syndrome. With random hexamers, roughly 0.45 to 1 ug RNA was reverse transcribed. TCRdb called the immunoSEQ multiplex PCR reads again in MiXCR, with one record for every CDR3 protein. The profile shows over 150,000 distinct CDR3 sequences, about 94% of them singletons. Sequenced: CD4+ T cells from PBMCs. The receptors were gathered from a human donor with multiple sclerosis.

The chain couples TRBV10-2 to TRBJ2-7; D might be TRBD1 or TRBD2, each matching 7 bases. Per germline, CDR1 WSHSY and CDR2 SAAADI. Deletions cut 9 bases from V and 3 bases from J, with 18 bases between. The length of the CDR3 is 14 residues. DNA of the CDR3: TGCGCCAGGGGGGGGACAGACAACCTCTACGAGCAGTACTTC. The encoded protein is CARGGTDNLYEQYF.

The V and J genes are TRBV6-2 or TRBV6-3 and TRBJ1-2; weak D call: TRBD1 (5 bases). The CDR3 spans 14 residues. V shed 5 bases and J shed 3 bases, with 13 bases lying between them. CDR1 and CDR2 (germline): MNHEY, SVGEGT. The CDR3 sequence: CASSKIQGDYGYTF. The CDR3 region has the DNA TGTGCCAGCAGTAAAATCCAGGGTGACTATGGCTACACCTTC.

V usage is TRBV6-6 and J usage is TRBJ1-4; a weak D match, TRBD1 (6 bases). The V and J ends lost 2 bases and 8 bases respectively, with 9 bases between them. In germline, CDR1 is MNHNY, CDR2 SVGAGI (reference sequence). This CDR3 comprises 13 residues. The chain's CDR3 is CASSYGGHEKLFF. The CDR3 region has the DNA TGTGCCAGCAGTTACGGGGGGCACGAAAAACTGTTTTTT.

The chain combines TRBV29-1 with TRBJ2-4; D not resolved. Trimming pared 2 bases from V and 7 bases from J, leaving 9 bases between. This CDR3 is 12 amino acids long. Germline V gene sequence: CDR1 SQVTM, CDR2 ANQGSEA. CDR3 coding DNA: TGCAGCGTTGAAAAGGGCAGGAACATTCAGTACTTC. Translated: CSVEKGRNIQYF. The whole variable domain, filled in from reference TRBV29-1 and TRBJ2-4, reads SAVISQKPSRDICQRGTSLTIQCQVDSQVTMMFWYRQQPGQSLTLIATANQGSEATYESGFVIDKFPISRPNLTFSTLTVSNMSPEDSSIYLCSVEKGRNIQYFGAGTRLSVL.

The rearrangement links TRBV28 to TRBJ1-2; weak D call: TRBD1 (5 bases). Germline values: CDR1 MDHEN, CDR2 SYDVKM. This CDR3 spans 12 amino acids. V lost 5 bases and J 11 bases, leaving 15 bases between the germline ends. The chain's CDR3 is CASSLLLRDYTF. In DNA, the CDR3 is TGTGCCAGCAGTCTACTCCTCAGGGATTACACCTTC.

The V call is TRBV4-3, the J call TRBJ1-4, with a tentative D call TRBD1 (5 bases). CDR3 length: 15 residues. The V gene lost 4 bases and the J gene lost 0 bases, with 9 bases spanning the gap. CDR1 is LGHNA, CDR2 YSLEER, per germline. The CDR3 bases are TGCGCCAGCAGCCTAGGGGTGACAACTAATGAAAAACTGTTTTTT. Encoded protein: CASSLGVTTNEKLFF.

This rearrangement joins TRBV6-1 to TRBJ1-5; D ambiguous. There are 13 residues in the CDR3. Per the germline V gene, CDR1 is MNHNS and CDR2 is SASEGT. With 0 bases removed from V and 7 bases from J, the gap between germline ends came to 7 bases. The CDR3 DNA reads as TGTGCCAGCAGTGAAGCAGAAAGGCAGCCCCAGCATTTT. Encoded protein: CASSEAERQPQHF.

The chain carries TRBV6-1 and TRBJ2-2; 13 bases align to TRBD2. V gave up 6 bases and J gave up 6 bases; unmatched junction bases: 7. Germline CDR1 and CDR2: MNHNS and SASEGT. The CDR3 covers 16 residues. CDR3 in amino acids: CASSRQGLAGAGELFF. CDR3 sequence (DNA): TGTGCCAGCAGCCGTCAAGGACTAGCGGGGGCCGGGGAGCTGTTTTTT.

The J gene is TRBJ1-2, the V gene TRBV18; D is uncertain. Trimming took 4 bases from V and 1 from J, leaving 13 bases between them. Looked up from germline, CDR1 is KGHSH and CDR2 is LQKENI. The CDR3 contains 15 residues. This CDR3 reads CASSQNDEINYGYTF. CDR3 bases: TGTGCCAGCTCACAAAACGATGAAATTAACTATGGCTACACCTTC.

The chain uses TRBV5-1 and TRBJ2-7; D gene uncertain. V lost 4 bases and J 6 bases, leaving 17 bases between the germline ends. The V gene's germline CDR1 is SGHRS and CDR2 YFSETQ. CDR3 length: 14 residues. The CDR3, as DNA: TGCGCCAGCAGCAGGGATGTGGGTCCGCGCGAGCAGTACTTC. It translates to CASSRDVGPREQYF.

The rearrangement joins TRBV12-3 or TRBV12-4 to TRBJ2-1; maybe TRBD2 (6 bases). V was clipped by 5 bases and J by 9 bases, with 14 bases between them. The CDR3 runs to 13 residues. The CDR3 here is CASSPPGLSEQFF. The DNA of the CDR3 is TGTGCCAGCAGTCCCCCCGGACTAAGTGAGCAGTTCTTC.

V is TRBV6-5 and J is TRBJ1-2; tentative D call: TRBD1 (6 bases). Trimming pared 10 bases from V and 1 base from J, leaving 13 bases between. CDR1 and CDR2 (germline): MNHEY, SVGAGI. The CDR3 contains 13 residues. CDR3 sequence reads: CATGAGDNYGYTF. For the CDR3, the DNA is TGTGCCACCGGGGCAGGGGATAACTATGGCTACACCTTC.

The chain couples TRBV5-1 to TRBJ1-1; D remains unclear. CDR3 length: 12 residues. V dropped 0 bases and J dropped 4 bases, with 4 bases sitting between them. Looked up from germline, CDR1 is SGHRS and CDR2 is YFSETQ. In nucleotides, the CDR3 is TGCGCCAGCAGCTTGGATGGCACTGAAGCTTTCTTT. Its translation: CASSLDGTEAFF.

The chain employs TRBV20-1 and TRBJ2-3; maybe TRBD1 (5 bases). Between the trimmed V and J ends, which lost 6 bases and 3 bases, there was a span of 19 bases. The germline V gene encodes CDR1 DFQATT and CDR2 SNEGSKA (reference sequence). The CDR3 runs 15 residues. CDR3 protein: CSAAYPTDATDTQYF. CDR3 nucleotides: TGCAGTGCCGCGTACCCGACAGACGCTACAGATACGCAGTATTTT.

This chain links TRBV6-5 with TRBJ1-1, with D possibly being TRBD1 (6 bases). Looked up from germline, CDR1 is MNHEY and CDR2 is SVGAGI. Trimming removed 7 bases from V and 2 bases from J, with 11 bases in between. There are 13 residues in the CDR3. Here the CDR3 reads CASIRGPNTEAFF. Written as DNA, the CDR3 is TGTGCCAGCATACGGGGGCCCAACACTGAAGCTTTCTTT.

The CDR3 sequence: CASSLQGQIYEQYF. The CDR3 bases are TGTGCCAGCAGTTTACAGGGGCAGATATACGAGCAGTACTTC. This chain joins TRBV6-5 and TRBJ2-7; 7 nucleotides agree with TRBD1. The V and J ends lost 4 bases and 4 bases, in that order; junction bases with no gene match: 7. This CDR3 has 14 amino acids. Germline assignment: CDR1 MNHEY and CDR2 SVGAGI.

CDR3 amino acids: CASSLPQGGNEKLFF. The CDR3 bases are TGTGCCAGCTCACTTCCCCAGGGGGGGAATGAAAAACTGTTTTTT. This chain joins TRBV18 and TRBJ1-4; 7 bases are shared with TRBD1. Germline trimming cut 4 bases from V and 5 bases from J; bases unmatched to any gene: 7. CDR3 length: 15 residues. Germline lookup yields CDR1 KGHSH and CDR2 LQKENI.

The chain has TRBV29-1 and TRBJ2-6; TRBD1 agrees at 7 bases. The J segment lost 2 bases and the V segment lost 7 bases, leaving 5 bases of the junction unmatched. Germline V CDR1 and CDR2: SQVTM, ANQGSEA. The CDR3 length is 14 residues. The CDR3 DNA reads TGCAGCGCAACAGGGGAAGCTGGGGCCAACGTCCTGACTTTC. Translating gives CSATGEAGANVLTF.

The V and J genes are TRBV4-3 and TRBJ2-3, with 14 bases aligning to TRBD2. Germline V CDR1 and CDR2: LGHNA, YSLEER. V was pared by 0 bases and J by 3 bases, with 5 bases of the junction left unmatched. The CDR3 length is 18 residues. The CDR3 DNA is TGCGCCAGCAGCCAAGAACCGGGACTAGCGGGAGAAACAGATACGCAGTATTTT. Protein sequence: CASSQEPGLAGETDTQYF.

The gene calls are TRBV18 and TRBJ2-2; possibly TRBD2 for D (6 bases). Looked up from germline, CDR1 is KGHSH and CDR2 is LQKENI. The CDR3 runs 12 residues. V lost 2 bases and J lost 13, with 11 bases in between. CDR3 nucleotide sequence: TGTGCCAGCTCACCAAGGAGGGACGGGCTGTTTTTT. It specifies CASSPRRDGLFF.

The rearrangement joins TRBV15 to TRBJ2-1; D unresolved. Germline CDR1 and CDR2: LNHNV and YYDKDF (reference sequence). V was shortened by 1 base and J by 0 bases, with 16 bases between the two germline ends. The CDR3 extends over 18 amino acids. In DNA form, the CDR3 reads TGTGCCACCAGCAGAGCCCCTTATGGCACCAGCTCCTACAATGAGCAGTTCTTC. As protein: CATSRAPYGTSSYNEQFF.